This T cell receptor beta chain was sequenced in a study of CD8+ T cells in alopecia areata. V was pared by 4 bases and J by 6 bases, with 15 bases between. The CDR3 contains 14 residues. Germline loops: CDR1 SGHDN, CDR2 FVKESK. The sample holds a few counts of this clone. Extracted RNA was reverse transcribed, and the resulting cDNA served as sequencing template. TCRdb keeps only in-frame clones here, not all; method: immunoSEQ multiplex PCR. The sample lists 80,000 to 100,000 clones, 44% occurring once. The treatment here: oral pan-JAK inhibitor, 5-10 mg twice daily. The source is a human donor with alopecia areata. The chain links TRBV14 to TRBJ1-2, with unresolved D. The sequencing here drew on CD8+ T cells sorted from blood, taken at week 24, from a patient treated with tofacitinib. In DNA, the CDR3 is TGTGCCAGCAGCCCGGACCAACGTGGAGATGGCTACACCTTC. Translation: CASSPDQRGDGYTF.